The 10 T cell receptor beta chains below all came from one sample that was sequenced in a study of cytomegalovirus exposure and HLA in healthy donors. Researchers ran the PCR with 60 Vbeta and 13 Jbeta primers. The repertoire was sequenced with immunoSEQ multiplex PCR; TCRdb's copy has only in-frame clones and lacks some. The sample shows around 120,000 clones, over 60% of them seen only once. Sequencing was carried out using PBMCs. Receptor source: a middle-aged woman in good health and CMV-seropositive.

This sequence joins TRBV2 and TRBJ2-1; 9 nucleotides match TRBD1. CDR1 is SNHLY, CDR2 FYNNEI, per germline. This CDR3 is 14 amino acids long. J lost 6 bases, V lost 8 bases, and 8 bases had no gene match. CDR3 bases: TGTGCCAGCGGTGGGGACAGGGCCGCCAATGAGCAGTTCTTC. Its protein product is CASGGDRAANEQFF.

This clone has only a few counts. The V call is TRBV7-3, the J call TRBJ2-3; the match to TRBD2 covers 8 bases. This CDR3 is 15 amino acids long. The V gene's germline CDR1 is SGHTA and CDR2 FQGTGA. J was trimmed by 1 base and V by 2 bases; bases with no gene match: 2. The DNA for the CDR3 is TGTGCCAGCAGCTTATACGGGGGGGGCACAGATACGCAGTATTTT. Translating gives CASSLYGGGTDTQYF. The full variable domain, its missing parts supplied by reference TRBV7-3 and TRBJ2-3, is GAGVSQTPSNKVTEKGKYVELRCDPISGHTALYWYRQSLGQGPEFLIYFQGTGAADDSGLPNDRFFAVRPEGSVSTLKIQRTERGDSAVYLCASSLYGGGTDTQYFGPGTRLTVL.

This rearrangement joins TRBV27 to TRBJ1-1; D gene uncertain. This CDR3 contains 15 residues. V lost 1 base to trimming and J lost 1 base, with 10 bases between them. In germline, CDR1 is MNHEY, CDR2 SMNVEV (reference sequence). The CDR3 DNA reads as TGTGCCAGCAGTTTATACGGCCGGGGGAACACTGAAGCTTTCTTT. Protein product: CASSLYGRGNTEAFF.

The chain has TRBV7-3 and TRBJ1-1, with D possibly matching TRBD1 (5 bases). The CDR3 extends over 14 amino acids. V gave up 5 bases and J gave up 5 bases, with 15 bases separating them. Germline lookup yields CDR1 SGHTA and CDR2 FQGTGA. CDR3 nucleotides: TGTGCCAGCAGCCAAAGTGGGGGGTCAACTGAAGCTTTCTTT. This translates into CASSQSGGSTEAFF.

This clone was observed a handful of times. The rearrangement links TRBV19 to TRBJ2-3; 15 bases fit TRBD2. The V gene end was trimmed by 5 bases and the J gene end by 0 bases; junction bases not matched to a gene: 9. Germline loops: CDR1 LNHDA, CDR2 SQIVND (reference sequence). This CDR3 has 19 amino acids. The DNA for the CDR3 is TGTGCCAGTAGTGGGGGACTAGCGGGGGGTACTCCTAGCACAGATACGCAGTATTTT. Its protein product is CASSGGLAGGTPSTDTQYF.

The CDR3, as DNA: TGCGCCAGCAGCCTACCGGGCGAGGGGGCCTCTGGCTACACCTTC. It translates to CASSLPGEGASGYTF. The V gene is TRBV5-1, the J gene TRBJ1-2; TRBD1 matches at 7 bases. V trimming: 4 bases; J trimming: 7 bases; junction bases outside the gene matches: 13. This CDR3 has 15 amino acids. Germline V gene sequence: CDR1 SGHRS, CDR2 YFSETQ.

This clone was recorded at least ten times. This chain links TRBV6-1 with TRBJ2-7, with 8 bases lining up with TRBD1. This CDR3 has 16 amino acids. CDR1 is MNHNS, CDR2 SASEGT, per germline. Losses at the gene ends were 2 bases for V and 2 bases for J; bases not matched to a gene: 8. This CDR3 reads CASSEFSRTGPYEQYF. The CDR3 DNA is TGTGCCAGCAGTGAATTCAGCAGGACAGGGCCCTACGAGCAGTACTTC.

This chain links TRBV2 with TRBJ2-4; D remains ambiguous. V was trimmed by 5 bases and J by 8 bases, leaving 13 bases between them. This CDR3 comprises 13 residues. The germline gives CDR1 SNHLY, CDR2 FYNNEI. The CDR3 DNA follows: TGTGCCAGCAGTTCCCTCTTTGAGGACATTCAGTACTTC. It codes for CASSSLFEDIQYF.

CDR3 sequence reads: CASSPQQGRSEKLFF. CDR3 DNA: TGTGCCAGCTCACCGCAACAGGGGAGGAGTGAAAAACTGTTTTTT. The J gene is TRBJ1-4, the V gene TRBV18, with 7 bases fitting TRBD1. Trimming removed 3 bases from V and 7 bases from J; junction bases left unmatched: 8. The CDR3 is made up of 15 amino acids. CDR1 KGHSH and CDR2 LQKENI come from the germline V gene.

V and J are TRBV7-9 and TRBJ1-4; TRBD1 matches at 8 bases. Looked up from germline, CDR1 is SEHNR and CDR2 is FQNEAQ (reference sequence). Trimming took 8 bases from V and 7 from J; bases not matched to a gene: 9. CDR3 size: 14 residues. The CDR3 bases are TGTGCCAGCCGATCCGGGACAGGAGTTGAAAAACTGTTTTTT. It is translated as CASRSGTGVEKLFF.